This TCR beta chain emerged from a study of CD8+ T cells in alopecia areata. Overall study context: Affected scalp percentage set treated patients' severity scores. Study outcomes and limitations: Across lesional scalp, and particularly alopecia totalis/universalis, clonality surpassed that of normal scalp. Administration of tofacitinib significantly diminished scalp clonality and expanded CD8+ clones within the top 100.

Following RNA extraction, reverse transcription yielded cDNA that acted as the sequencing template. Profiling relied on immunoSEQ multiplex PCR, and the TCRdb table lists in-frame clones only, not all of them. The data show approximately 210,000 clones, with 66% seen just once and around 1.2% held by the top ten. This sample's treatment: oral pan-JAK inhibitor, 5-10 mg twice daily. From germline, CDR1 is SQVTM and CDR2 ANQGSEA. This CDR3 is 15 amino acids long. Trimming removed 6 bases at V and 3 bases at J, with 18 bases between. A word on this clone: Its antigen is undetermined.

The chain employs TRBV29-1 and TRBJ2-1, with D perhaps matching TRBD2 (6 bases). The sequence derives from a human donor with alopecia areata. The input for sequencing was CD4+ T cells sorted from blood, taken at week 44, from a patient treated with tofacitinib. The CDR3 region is CSVSEYWGVYNEQFF. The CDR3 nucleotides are TGCAGCGTCTCTGAGTATTGGGGGGTCTACAATGAGCAGTTCTTC.